This T cell receptor (beta chain) stems from a study of response to subunit inactivated influenza vaccine. Per the germline V gene, CDR1 is DFQATT and CDR2 is SNEGSKA (reference sequence). The V end lost 0 bases, the J end lost 5 bases, and 8 bases lay between the germline ends. CDR3 length: 13 residues. Study-wide results and limits: Each seasonal influenza vaccination recruits few new T cells, the authors suggested.

Via MiXCR, TCRdb re-called the RT-PCR reads, giving one row per CDR3 protein. Of 290,000 or so distinct CDR3 sequences in the sample, 22% were seen once. In the case of this clonotype: The antigen is undetermined.

The chain is built from TRBV20-1 and TRBJ1-3; D uncertain. The sample was PBMCs from blood, taken approximately 20 months after vaccination. The receptor comes from a man aged 45-69 years who received an inactivated influenza vaccine. In nucleotides, the CDR3 is TGCAGTGCTAGAGAGGACCGCAGAAACACCATATATTTT. Its translation: CSAREDRRNTIYF.